The 3 T cell receptor beta chains reported below all come from one sample, sequenced in a study of CD8 T cells in Susac syndrome. About 0.5 to 1 ug RNA was reverse transcribed with random hexamers. Via MiXCR, TCRdb re-called the immunoSEQ multiplex PCR reads, giving one row per CDR3 protein. Here the sample spans about 140,000 distinct CDR3 sequences, 85% to 95% being singletons. The material sequenced was CD4+ T cells from PBMCs. These receptors all stem from a human donor with multiple sclerosis.

J is TRBJ1-5 and V is TRBV6-6; D is undetermined. CDR3 length: 15 amino acids. Germline loops: CDR1 MNHNY, CDR2 SVGAGI (reference sequence). Trimming removed 7 bases from V and 0 bases from J, with 13 bases in between. For the CDR3, the DNA is TGTGCCAGCACCATTGAGAGGGATAGCAATCAGCCCCAGCATTTT. Its protein product is CASTIERDSNQPQHF.

The V call is TRBV6-1, the J call TRBJ1-4; 10 nucleotides line up with TRBD1. Unmatched junction bases numbered 13, after V lost 2 bases and J lost 7 bases. Germline V lookup: CDR1 MNHNS, CDR2 SASEGT. The CDR3 covers 18 residues. In nucleotides, the CDR3 is TGTGCCAGCAGTGAATCTTCCGGGACAGGGGTATTGGGTGAAAAACTGTTTTTT. Its protein is CASSESSGTGVLGEKLFF.

CDR3 in DNA: TGTGCCAGCAGCTTGCAGGACAGGGGGCGCCTTGAGACCCAGTACTTC. It yields the protein CASSLQDRGRLETQYF. The chain combines TRBV13 with TRBJ2-5, with 11 bases aligning to TRBD1. CDR1 PRHDT and CDR2 FYEKMQ come from the germline V gene (reference sequence). The CDR3 length is 16 residues. V trimming: 3 bases; J trimming: 5 bases; junction bases outside the gene matches: 8.